The 15 T cell receptor beta chains below were found in one sample sequenced in a study of cytomegalovirus exposure and HLA in healthy donors. PCR involved 60 Vbeta and 13 Jbeta primers. Using immunoSEQ multiplex PCR, the repertoire was profiled, and TCRdb retains in-frame clones only, with some absent. The sample yields 150,000 or so clones, about 85% seen once. The sequenced sample was PBMCs. These TCRs come from a man aged 18 to 30 in good health and CMV-seropositive.

This chain uses TRBV7-3 with TRBJ1-2; TRBD1 matches 8 bases. From germline, CDR1 is SGHTA and CDR2 FQGTGA. CDR3 length: 17 amino acids. V trimming: 0 bases; J trimming: 6 bases; junction bases outside the gene matches: 12. The CDR3 reads CASSLTSLSQGAHGYTF. CDR3 bases: TGTGCCAGCAGCTTAACGAGTCTTAGTCAGGGGGCGCATGGCTACACCTTC.

In regard to this clone: This same CDR3 is encoded by further DNA sequences in the sample. V usage is TRBV5-4 and J usage is TRBJ2-5, with D possibly being TRBD1 (5 bases). The CDR3 is 15 residues long. Germline CDR1 and CDR2: SGHNT and YYREEE (reference sequence). V gave up 0 bases and J gave up 4 bases, with 13 bases separating them. The CDR3 DNA follows: TGTGCCAGCAGCTTGGCCCAGGGAATGAGAGAGACCCAGTACTTC. Its protein product is CASSLAQGMRETQYF.

The rearrangement joins TRBV20-1 to TRBJ2-5; D is undetermined. This CDR3 is built from 11 residues. V was trimmed by 6 bases and J by 7 bases, leaving 12 bases between them. From germline, CDR1 is DFQATT and CDR2 SNEGSKA (reference sequence). Here the CDR3 reads CSAPVQRTQYF. The CDR3 DNA follows: TGCAGTGCCCCGGTCCAGCGGACCCAGTACTTC.

V usage is TRBV19 and J usage is TRBJ1-4, with TRBD1 matching over 9 bases. From germline, CDR1 is LNHDA and CDR2 SQIVND (reference sequence). V shed 7 bases and J 10 bases; nucleotides not matched to a gene: 10. The CDR3 is 14 amino acids. The CDR3 DNA is TGTGCCAGTACCCACGGACAGGGGTGGCGAAAACTGTTTTTT. Translated: CASTHGQGWRKLFF.

CDR3 DNA sequence: TGTGCCAGCAGGGACAGGGGCTACGAGCAGTACTTC. Its protein product is CASRDRGYEQYF. This chain links TRBV6-6 with TRBJ2-7, with 9 positions matching TRBD1. Germline CDR1 and CDR2: MNHNY and SVGAGI (reference sequence). This CDR3 contains 12 residues. The ends lost 6 bases at V and 3 bases at J; junction bases unmatched: 0.

J is TRBJ1-2 and V is TRBV11-2; D gene uncertain. Germline CDR1 reads SGHAT; CDR2 reads FQNNGV. The CDR3 is 12 residues long. Trimming shortened V by 4 bases and J by 5 bases, and 8 bases separated the two germline ends. The CDR3 coding sequence is TGTGCCAGCAGCTCGGAGGGTTATGGCTACACCTTC. Amino acids: CASSSEGYGYTF.

This clone was found a few times. The V call is TRBV5-1, the J call TRBJ2-5; 16 nucleotides line up with TRBD2. The CDR3 is 18 residues long. The germline gives CDR1 SGHRS, CDR2 YFSETQ. The V gene end was trimmed by 5 bases and the J gene end by 3 bases; junction bases not matched to a gene: 10. The CDR3: CASRQGTSGGGPKETQYF. The CDR3 bases are TGCGCCAGCAGGCAGGGGACTAGCGGGGGGGGACCCAAAGAGACCCAGTACTTC.

The V gene is TRBV29-1, the J gene TRBJ1-2; 8 nucleotides agree with TRBD1. The CDR3 length is 13 residues. CDR1 and CDR2 (germline): SQVTM, ANQGSEA. V shed 6 bases and J 6 bases; nucleotides not matched to a gene: 9. The chain's CDR3 is CSVSPTGGHGYTF. The CDR3 region has the DNA TGCAGCGTGTCCCCTACAGGGGGGCATGGCTACACCTTC.

V is TRBV7-6 and J is TRBJ2-1, with 8 bases fitting TRBD1. The germline gives CDR1 SGHVS, CDR2 FNYEAQ. V lost 2 bases, J lost 0 bases, and 6 bases stayed unmatched. The CDR3 covers 17 residues. In DNA form, the CDR3 reads TGTGCCAGCAGCTTATCAACAGGGGGGATCTCCTACAATGAGCAGTTCTTC. It codes for CASSLSTGGISYNEQFF.

The chain combines TRBV5-6 with TRBJ2-3; TRBD1 is a possible D gene (6 bases). CDR3 size: 14 residues. V gave up 4 bases and J gave up 1 base, with 10 bases separating them. Germline CDR1 and CDR2: SGHDT and YYEEEE. The CDR3 loop reads CASSKGVGTDTQYF. The CDR3 DNA reads as TGTGCCAGCAGCAAGGGGGTAGGCACAGATACGCAGTATTTT.

In the case of this clone: Mismatch with germline at one junction end may stem from a read error. The J gene is TRBJ2-5, the V gene TRBV7-7, with D maybe TRBD1 (5 bases). Germline V gives CDR1 SSHAT, CDR2 FNYEAQ (reference sequence). CDR3 length: 12 residues. The CDR3 sequence is CASSSTGLAQYF. In DNA form, the CDR3 reads TGTGCTAGCAGCTCTACAGGATTAGCCCAGTACTTC.

The CDR3 bases are TGTGCCAGCAGTGAATCAGATGGGGCGAGCACCATATATTTT. This sequence encodes CASSESDGASTIYF. The V call is TRBV6-1, the J call TRBJ1-3, with D perhaps matching TRBD1 (5 bases). Trimming took off 2 bases at V and 9 bases at J, with 14 bases between the two ends. Germline V lookup: CDR1 MNHNS, CDR2 SASEGT. This CDR3 region has 14 residues.

The CDR3 DNA reads TGCGCCAGCAGCCAAGGCGCCGGGGAACGATACGAGCAGTACTTC. Its protein product is CASSQGAGERYEQYF. This sequence joins TRBV4-3 and TRBJ2-7; TRBD2 is a possible D gene (5 bases). Trimming left V 1 base short and J 4 bases short, with 14 bases between. CDR1 and CDR2 from the germline V gene are LGHNA and YSLEER. This CDR3 contains 15 residues.

This chain links TRBV18 with TRBJ2-5; 7 bases map to TRBD1. The CDR3 totals 15 residues. Germline lookup yields CDR1 KGHSH and CDR2 LQKENI. J lost 5 bases, V lost 3 bases, and 9 bases had no gene match. In nucleotides, the CDR3 is TGTGCCAGCTCACCTGGGACCCAGGGGGTGGAGACCCAGTACTTC. Translation: CASSPGTQGVETQYF.

This chain connects TRBV23-1 to TRBJ1-2; 8 nucleotides agree with TRBD1. TRBV23-1 falls under the ORF class, with uncertain function. Unmatched junction bases numbered 6, after V lost 7 bases and J lost 11 bases. The CDR3 consists of 11 residues. The CDR3 here is CASKTGVEYTF. The CDR3, as DNA: TGCGCCAGCAAGACAGGGGTAGAATACACCTTC.